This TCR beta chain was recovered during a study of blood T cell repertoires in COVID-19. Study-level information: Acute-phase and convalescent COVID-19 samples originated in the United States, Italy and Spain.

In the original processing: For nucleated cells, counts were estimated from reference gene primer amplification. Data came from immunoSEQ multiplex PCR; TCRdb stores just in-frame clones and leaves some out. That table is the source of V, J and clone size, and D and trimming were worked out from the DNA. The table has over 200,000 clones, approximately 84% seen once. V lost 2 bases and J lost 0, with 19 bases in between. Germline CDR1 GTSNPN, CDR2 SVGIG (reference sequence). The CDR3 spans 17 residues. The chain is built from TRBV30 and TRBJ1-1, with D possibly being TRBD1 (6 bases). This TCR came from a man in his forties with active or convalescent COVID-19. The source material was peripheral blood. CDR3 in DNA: TGTGCCTGGAGTTTTCGCTCCGGACAGTTGATGAACACTGAAGCTTTCTTT. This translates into CAWSFRSGQLMNTEAFF.